This T cell receptor beta chain appears in the sequencing data of a study of tumor and adjacent non-tumor tissue in lung cancer. In regard to this clonotype: Its antigen is unidentified. At one of its ends the junction is not consistent with the germline gene, which may arise from a read error.

Broader study findings: In normal lung, the top 100 clones were significantly more dominant than in tumor.

A modified ARM-PCR protocol with three rounds of nested PCR amplified TCRbeta. TCRdb reprocessed the multiplex PCR reads with MiXCR, giving one entry per CDR3 protein. The table shows 90,000 to 130,000 distinct CDR3 sequences, with over 75% occurring only once. CDR3 length equals 13 residues. Germline CDR1 and CDR2: SGHRS and YFSETQ. The template was RNA from unsorted bulk tissue. Sequenced: lung tumor tissue. The chain couples TRBV5-1 to TRBJ1-2; D might be TRBD1 (6 bases). The receptor's source is a man in his sixties or seventies with non-small cell lung cancer. CDR3 sequence: CASSLGQFYGYTF. The CDR3 DNA reads as TGCGCCAGCAGTTTGGGACAATTCTATGGCTACACCTTC.